This T cell receptor (beta chain) was obtained from a study of shared T cell receptors in the human thymus. This CDR3 contains 19 residues. The germline V gene encodes CDR1 SGDLS and CDR2 YYNGEE. V lost 1 base and J lost 1; bases outside the gene matches: 14. Some clones are missing from TCRdb's copy, which holds only in-frame ones; the method was immunoSEQ multiplex PCR. The sample holds some 700,000 clones, over 75% seen once. The data were also submitted as part of a second study, on human thymus T cells.

The origin of this receptor is a girl under three years old with a congenital heart defect. Sequencing was performed on thymocytes. V usage is TRBV9 and J usage is TRBJ2-3; 8 bases map to TRBD1. The CDR3 DNA follows: TGTGCCAGCAGCGTATTTTCGCGACAACCGGGACAGGGCACAGATACGCAGTATTTT. It translates to CASSVFSRQPGQGTDTQYF. Based on the CDR3 plus reference TRBV9 and TRBJ2-3, the full variable domain is DSGVTQTPKHLITATGQRVTLRCSPRSGDLSVYWYQQSLDQGLQFLIQYYNGEERAKGNILERFSAQQFPDLHSELNLSSLELGDSALYFCASSVFSRQPGQGTDTQYFGPGTRLTVL.